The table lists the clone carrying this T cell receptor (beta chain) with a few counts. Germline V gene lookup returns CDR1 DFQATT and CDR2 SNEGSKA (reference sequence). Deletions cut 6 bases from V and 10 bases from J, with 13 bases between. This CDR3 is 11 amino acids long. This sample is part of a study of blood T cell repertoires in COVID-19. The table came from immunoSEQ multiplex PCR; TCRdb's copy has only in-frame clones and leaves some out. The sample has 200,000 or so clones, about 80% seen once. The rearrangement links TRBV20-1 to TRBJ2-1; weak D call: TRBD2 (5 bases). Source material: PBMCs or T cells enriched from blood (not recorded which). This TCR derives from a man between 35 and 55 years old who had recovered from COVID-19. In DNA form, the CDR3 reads TGCAGTGCCGCGAGGGCGGTAGAGCAGTTCTTC. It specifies CSAARAVEQFF.